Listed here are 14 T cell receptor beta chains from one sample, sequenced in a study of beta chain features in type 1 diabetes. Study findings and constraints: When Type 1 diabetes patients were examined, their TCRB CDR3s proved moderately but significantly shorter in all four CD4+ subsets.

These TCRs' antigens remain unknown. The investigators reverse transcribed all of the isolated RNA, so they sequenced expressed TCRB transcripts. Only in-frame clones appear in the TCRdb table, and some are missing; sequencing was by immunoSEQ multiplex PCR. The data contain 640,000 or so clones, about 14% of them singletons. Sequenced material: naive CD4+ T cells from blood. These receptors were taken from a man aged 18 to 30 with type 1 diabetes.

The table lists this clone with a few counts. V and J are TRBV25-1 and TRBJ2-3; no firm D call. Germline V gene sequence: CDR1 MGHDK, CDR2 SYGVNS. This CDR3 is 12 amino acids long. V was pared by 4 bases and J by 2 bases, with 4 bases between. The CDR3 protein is CASSGYTDTQYF. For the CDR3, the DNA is TGTGCCAGCAGTGGGTACACAGATACGCAGTATTTT.

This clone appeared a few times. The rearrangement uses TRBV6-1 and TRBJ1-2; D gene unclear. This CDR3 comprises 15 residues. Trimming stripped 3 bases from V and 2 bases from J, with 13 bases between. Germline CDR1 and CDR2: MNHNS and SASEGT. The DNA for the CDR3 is TGTGCCAGCAGTGATACCGGGAGGATGAACTATGGCTACACCTTC. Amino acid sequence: CASSDTGRMNYGYTF.

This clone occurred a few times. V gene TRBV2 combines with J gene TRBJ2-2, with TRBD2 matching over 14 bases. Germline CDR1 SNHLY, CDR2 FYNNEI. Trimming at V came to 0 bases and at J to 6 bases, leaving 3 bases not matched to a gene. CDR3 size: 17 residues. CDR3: CASSEAGTSGGPGELFF. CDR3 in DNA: TGTGCCAGCAGTGAAGCGGGGACTAGCGGGGGACCCGGGGAGCTGTTTTTT.

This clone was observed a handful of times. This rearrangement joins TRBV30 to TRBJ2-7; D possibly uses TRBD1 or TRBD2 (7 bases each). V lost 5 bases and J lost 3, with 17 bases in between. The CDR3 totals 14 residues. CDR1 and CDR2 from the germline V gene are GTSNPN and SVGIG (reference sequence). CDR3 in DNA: TGTGCCTGGGCCCTGGGAGGGGGCCTCTACGAGCAGTACTTC. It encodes CAWALGGGLYEQYF.

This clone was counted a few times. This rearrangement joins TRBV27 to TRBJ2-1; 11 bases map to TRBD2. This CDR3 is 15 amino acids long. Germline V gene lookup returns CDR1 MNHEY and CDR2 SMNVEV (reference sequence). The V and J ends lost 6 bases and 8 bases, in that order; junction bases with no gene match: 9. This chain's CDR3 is CASRSSSGGIYEQFF. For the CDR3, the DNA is TGTGCCAGCAGGTCTTCTAGCGGGGGGATCTATGAGCAGTTCTTC.

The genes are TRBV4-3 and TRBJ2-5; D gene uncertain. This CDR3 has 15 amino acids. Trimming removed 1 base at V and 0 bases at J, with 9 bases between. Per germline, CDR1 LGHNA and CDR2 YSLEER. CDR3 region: CASSQGRTYQETQYF. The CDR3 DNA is TGCGCCAGCAGCCAAGGACGGACGTACCAAGAGACCCAGTACTTC.

The CDR3 reads CASSHTFYGSANTGELFF. CDR3 in DNA: TGCGCCAGCAGCCACACCTTCTACGGGTCTGCGAACACCGGGGAGCTGTTTTTT. This chain links TRBV4-1 with TRBJ2-2; D is unclear. V shed 3 bases and J shed 0 bases, with 17 bases lying between them. Germline V lookup: CDR1 MGHRA, CDR2 YSYEKL. The CDR3 extends over 18 amino acids.

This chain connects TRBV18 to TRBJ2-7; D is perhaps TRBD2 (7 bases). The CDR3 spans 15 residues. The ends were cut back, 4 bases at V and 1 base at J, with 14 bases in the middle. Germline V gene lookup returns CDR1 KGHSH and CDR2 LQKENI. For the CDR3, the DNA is TGTGCCAGCTCACTCCGGGGGGCGGGGTCCTACGAGCAGTACTTC. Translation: CASSLRGAGSYEQYF.

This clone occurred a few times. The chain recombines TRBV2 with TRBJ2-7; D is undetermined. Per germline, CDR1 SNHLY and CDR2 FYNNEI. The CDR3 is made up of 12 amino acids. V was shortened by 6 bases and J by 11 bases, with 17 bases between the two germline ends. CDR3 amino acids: CASSSLRMEKYF. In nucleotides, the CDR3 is TGTGCCAGCAGCTCCTTAAGGATGGAGAAGTACTTC. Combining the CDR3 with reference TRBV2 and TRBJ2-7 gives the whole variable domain EPEVTQTPSHQVTQMGQEVILRCVPISNHLYFYWYRQILGQKVEFLVSFYNNEISEKSEIFDDQFSVERPDGSNFTLKIRSTKLEDSAMYFCASSSLRMEKYFGPGTRLTVT.

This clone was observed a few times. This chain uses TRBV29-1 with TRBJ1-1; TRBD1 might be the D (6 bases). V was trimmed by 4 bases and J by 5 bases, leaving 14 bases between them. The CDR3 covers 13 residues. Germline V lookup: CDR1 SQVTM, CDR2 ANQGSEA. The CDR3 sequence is CSVGRDILTEAFF. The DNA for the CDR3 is TGCAGCGTTGGGAGGGACATTTTGACTGAAGCTTTCTTT.

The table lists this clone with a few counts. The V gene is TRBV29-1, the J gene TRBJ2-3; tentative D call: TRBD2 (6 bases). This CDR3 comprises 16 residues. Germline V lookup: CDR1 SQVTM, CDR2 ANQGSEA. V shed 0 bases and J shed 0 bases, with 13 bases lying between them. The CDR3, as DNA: TGCAGCGTTGAAGAGATGCTGGGGGGAAGCACAGATACGCAGTATTTT. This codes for CSVEEMLGGSTDTQYF.

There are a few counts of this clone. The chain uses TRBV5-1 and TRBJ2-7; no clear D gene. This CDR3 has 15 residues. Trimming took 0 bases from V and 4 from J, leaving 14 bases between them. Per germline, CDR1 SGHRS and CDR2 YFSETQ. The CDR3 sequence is CASSLGPPGEYEQYF. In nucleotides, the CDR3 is TGCGCCAGCAGCTTGGGCCCCCCAGGCGAATACGAGCAGTACTTC.

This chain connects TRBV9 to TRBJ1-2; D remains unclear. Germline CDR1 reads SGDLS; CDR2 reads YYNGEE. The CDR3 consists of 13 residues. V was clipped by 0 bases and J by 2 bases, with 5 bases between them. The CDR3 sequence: CASSVDGNYGYTF. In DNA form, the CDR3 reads TGTGCCAGCAGCGTAGACGGAAACTATGGCTACACCTTC.

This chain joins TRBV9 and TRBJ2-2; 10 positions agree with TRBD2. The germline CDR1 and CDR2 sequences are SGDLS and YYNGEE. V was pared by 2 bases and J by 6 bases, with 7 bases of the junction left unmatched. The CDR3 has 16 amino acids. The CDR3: CASSVSGRLRAGELFF. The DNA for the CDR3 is TGTGCCAGCAGCGTTAGCGGGAGGCTCCGGGCCGGGGAGCTGTTTTTT.